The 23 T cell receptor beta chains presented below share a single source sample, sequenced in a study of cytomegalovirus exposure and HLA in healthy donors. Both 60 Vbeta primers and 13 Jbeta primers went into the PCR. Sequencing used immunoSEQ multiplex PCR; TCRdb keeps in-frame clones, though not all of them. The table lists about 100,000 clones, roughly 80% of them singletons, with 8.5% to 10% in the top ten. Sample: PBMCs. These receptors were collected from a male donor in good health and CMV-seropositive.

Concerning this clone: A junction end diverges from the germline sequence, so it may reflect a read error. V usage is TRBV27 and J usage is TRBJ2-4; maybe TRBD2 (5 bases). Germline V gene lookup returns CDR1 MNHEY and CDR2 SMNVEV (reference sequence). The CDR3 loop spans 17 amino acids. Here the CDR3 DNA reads TGTGCCATGAAACTAGGCGCCGCTCAAGGAGCCAAAAACAGTCAGTACTTC. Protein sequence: CAMKLGAAQGAKNSQYF.

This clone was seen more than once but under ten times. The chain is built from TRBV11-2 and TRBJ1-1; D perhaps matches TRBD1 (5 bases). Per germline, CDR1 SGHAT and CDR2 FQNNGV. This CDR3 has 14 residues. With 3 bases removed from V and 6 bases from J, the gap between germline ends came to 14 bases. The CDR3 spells CASSFLRGGAEAFF. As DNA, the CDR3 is TGTGCCAGCAGCTTCCTACGCGGGGGTGCTGAAGCTTTCTTT.

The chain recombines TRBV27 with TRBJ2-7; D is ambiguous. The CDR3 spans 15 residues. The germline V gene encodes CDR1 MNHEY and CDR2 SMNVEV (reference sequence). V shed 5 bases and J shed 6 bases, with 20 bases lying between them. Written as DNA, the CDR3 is TGTGCCAGCAGTCCTACGGTAGAACCCTCGGGCGAGCAGTACTTC. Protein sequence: CASSPTVEPSGEQYF.

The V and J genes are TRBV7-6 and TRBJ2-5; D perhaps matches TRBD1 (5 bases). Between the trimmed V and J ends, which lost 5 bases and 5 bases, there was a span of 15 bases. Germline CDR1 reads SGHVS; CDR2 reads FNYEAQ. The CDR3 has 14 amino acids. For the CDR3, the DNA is TGTGCCAGCAGCCGCGGCTCTAGGGGCGAGACCCAGTACTTC. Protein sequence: CASSRGSRGETQYF.

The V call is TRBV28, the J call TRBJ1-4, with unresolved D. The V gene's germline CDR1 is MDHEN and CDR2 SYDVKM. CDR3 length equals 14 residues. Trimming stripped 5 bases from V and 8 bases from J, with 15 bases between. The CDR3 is CASSKALDGEKLFF. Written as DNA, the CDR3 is TGTGCCAGCAGTAAGGCCCTTGACGGGGAAAAACTGTTTTTT.

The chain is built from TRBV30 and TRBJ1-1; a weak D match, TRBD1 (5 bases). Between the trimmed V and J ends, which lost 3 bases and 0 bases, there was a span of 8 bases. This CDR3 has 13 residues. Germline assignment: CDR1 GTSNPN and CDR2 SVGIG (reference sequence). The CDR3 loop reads CAWRNRLNTEAFF. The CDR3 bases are TGTGCCTGGAGGAACAGGTTGAACACTGAAGCTTTCTTT.

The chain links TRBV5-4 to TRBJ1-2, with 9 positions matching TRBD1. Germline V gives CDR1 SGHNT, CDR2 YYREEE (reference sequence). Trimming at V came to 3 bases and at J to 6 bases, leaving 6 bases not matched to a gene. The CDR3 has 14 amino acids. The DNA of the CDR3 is TGTGCCAGCAGCTGGGAACAGGGGGCGAATGGCTACACCTTC. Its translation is CASSWEQGANGYTF. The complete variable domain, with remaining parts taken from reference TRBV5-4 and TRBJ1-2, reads ETGVTQSPTHLIKTRGQQVTLRCSSQSGHNTVSWYQQALGQGPQFIFQYYREEENGRGNFPPRFSGLQFPNYSSELNVNALELDDSALYLCASSWEQGANGYTFGSGTRLTVV.

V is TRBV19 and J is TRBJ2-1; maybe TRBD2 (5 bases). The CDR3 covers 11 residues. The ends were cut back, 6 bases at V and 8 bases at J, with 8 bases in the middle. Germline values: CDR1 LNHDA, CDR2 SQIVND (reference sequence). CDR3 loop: CASRYGDEQFF. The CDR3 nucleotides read TGTGCCAGTAGGTACGGGGATGAGCAGTTCTTC.

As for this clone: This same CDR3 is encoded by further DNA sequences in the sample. The CDR3, as DNA: TGTGCCAGCAGTTCTCCGGACAGACAAGAGACCCAGTACTTC. Residues: CASSSPDRQETQYF. This chain connects TRBV28 to TRBJ2-5, with D possibly matching TRBD1 (6 bases). This CDR3 contains 14 residues. The V gene lost 4 bases and the J gene lost 2 bases, with 11 bases spanning the gap. The V gene's germline CDR1 is MDHEN and CDR2 SYDVKM.

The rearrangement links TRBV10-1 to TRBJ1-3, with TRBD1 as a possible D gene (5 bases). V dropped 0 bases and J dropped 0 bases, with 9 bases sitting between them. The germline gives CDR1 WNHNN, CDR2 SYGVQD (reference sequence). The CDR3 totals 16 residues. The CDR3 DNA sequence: TGCGCCAGCAGTGAGTCAAGGGGCGGCTCTGGAAACACCATATATTTT. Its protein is CASSESRGGSGNTIYF.

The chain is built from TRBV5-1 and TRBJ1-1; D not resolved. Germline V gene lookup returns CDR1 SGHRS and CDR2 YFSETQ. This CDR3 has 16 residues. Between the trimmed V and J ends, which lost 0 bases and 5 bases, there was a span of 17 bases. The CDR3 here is CASSLGRQPRGTEAFF. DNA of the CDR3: TGCGCCAGCAGCTTGGGCAGACAACCCCGGGGAACTGAAGCTTTCTTT.

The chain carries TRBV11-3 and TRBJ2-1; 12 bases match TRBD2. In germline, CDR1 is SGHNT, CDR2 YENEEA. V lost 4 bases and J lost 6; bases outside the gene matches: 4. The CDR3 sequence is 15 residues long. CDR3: CASSSRLAGVNEQFF. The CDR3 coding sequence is TGTGCCAGCAGCTCCCGACTAGCGGGAGTCAATGAGCAGTTCTTC.

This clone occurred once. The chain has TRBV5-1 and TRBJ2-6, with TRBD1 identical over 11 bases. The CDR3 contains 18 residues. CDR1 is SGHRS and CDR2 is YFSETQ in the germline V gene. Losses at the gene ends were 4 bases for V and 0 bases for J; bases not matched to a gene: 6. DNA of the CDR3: TGCGCCAGCAGCCGGGACAGGGGGGCCTCCTCTGGGGCCAACGTCCTGACTTTC. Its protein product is CASSRDRGASSGANVLTF. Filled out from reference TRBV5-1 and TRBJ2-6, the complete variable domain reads KAGVTQTPRYLIKTRGQQVTLSCSPISGHRSVSWYQQTPGQGLQFLFEYFSETQRNKGNFPGRFSGRQFSNSRSEMNVSTLELGDSALYLCASSRDRGASSGANVLTFGAGSRLTVL.

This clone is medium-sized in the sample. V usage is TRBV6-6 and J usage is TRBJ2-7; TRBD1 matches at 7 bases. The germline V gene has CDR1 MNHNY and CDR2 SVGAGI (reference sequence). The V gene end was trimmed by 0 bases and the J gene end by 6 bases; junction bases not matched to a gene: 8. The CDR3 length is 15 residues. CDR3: CASSYSTGPLSEQYF. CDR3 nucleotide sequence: TGTGCCAGCAGTTACTCGACAGGGCCTCTCAGCGAGCAGTACTTC.

CDR3 DNA sequence: TGTGCCAGCAGTAGTACAGGGACGAACTCACCCCTCCACTTT. This sequence encodes CASSSTGTNSPLHF. This chain uses TRBV28 with TRBJ1-6; perhaps TRBD1 as D (6 bases). Trimming stripped 5 bases from V and 10 bases from J, with 15 bases between. The germline CDR1 and CDR2 sequences are MDHEN and SYDVKM. This CDR3 is 14 amino acids long.

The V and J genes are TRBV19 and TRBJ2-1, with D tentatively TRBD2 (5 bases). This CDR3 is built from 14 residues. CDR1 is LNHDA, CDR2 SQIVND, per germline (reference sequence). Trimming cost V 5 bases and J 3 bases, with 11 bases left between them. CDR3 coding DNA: TGTGCCAGTAGTCCGGACGACTACTACAATGAGCAGTTCTTC. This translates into CASSPDDYYNEQFF.

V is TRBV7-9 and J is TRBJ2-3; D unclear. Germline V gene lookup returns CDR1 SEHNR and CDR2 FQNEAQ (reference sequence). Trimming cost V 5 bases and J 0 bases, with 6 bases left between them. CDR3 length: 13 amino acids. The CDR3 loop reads CASSRFSTDTQYF. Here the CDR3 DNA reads TGTGCCAGCAGCCGTTTTAGCACAGATACGCAGTATTTT. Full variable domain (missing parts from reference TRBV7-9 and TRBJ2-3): DTGVSQNPRHKITKRGQNVTFRCDPISEHNRLYWYRQTLGQGPEFLTYFQNEAQLEKSRLLSDRFSAERPKGSFSTLEIQRTEQGDSAMYLCASSRFSTDTQYFGPGTRLTVL.

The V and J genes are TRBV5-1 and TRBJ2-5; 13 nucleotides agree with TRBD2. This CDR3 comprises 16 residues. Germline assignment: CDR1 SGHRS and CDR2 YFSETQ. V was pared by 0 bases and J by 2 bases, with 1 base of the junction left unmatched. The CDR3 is CASSLGLAGGQETQYF. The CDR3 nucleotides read TGCGCCAGCAGCTTGGGACTAGCGGGAGGACAAGAGACCCAGTACTTC.

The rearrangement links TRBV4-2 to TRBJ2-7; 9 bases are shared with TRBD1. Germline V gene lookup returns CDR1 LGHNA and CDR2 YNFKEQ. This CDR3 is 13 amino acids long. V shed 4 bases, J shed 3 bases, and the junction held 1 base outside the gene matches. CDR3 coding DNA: TGTGCCAGCAGCCGGGACAGGGACTACGAGCAGTACTTC. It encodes CASSRDRDYEQYF.

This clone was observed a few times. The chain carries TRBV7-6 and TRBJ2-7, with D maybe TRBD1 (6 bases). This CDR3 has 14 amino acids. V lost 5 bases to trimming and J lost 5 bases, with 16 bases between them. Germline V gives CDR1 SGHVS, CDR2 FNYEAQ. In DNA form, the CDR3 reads TGTGCCAGCAGCCGGACCCCCAGGGGCCACGAGCAGTACTTC. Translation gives CASSRTPRGHEQYF.

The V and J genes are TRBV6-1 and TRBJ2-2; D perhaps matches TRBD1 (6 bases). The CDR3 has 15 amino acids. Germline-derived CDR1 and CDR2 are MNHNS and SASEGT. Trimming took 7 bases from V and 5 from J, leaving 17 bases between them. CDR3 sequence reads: CASTRGGPGTGELFF. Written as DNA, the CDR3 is TGTGCCAGCACCAGGGGCGGACCTGGGACCGGGGAGCTGTTTTTT.

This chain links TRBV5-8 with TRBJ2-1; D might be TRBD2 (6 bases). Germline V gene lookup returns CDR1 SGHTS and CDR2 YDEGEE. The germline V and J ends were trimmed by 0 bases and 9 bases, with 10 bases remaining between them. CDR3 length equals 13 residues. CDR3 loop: CASSLARGGEQFF. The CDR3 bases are TGTGCCAGCAGCTTGGCGAGGGGAGGTGAGCAGTTCTTC.

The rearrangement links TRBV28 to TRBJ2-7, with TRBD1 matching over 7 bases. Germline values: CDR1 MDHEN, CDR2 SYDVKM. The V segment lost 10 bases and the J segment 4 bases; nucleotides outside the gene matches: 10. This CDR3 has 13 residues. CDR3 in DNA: TGTGCCACCAACAGGGGATGGGATTACGAGCAGTACTTC. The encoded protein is CATNRGWDYEQYF.